This T cell receptor beta chain was documented in a study of CD8 T cells in Susac syndrome. The CDR3 is 14 amino acids. V lost 4 bases and J lost 6; bases outside the gene matches: 6. CDR1 is MGHDK, CDR2 SYGVNS, per germline. Blood CD8+ and CD4+ T cells underwent high-throughput TCR beta sequencing. Random-hexamer reverse transcription was applied to roughly 0.45 to 1 ug RNA. Amplification of TCR beta CDR3 across 54 Vbeta and 13 Jbeta was performed with immunoSEQ multiplex PCR. Using its own MiXCR run on the immunoSEQ multiplex PCR reads, TCRdb lists one record per CDR3 protein. Among some 170,000 distinct CDR3 sequences, roughly 94% were seen once, and the ten largest hold 0.075% to 0.095%.

The TCR was taken from a human donor with multiple sclerosis. The rearrangement uses TRBV25-1 and TRBJ2-1; 7 nucleotides align to TRBD2. The specimen was CD4+ T cells from PBMCs. CDR3 region: CASSGLGGVNEQFF. The CDR3 DNA is TGTGCCAGCAGTGGTCTGGGGGGGGTCAATGAGCAGTTCTTC. Full variable domain (outside the CDR3, taken from reference TRBV25-1 and TRBJ2-1): EADIYQTPRYLVIGTGKKITLECSQTMGHDKMYWYQQDPGMELHLIHYSYGVNSTEKGDLSSESTVSRIRTEHFPLTLESARPSHTSQYLCASSGLGGVNEQFFGPGTRLTVL.